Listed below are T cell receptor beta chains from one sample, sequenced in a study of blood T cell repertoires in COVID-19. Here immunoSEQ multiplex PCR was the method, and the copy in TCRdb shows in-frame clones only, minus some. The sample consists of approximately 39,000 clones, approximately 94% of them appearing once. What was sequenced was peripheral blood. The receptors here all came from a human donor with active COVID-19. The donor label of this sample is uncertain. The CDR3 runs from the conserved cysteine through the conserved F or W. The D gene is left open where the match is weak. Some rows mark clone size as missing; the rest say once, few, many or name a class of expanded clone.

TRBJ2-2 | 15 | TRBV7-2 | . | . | TGTGCCAGCAGCTTAACAGGGTGGAACACCGGGGAGCTGTTTTTT | CASSLTGWNTGELFF
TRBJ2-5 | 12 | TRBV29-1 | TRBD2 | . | TGCAGCGTGAGGCGGGGGTTAGAGACCCAGTACTTC | CSVRRGLETQYF
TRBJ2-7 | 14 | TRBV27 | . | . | TGTGCCTTTATCTTAAGGGGGTCTACCTACGAGCAGTACTTC | CAFILRGSTYEQYF
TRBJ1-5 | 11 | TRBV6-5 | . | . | TGTGCCGCCTCCAGCCGGGAGCCCCAGCATTTT | CAASSREPQHF
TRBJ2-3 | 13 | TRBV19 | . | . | TGTGCCAGTAGTATAGTAACGAGAGATACGCAGTATTTT | CASSIVTRDTQYF
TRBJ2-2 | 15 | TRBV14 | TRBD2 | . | TGTGCCAGCAGCCTAGCGGGAGTGCACACCGGGGAGCTGTTTTTT | CASSLAGVHTGELFF
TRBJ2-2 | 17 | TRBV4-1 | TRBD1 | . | TGCGCCAGCAGCCAGGAGCCGGGACAGACAAACACCGGGGAGCTGTTTTTT | CASSQEPGQTNTGELFF
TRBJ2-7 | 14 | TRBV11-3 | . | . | TGTGCCAGCAGCCCCCGACAGGTCGGGGGGGAGCAGTACTTC | CASSPRQVGGEQYF
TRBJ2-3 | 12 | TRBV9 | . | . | TGTGCCAGCGGCTCCTCCACAGATACGCAGTATTTT | CASGSSTDTQYF
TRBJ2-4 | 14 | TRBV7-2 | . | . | TGTGCCAGCAGCTTAGTGGAGGGGACAAACATTCAGTACTTC | CASSLVEGTNIQYF
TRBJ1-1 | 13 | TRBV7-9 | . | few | TGTGCCAGCAGCTCCTCGGGGGACACTGAAGCTTTCTTT | CASSSSGDTEAFF
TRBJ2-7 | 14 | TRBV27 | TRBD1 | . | TGTGCCTCCGAGGGACAGGGTGAGTCGTACGAGCAGTACTTC | CASEGQGESYEQYF
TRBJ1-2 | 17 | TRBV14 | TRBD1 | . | TGTGCCAGCAGCCAACCGGGACAGGGCGCTTTTAACTATGGCTACACCTTC | CASSQPGQGAFNYGYTF
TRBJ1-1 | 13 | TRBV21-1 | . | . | TGTGCCAGCAGGTACGCAGAGAACACTGAAGCTTTCTTT | CASRYAENTEAFF
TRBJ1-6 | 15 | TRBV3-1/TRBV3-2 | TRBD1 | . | TGTGCCAGCAGCCAAGAGGCAGGGGGATGGTCACCCCTCCACTTT | CASSQEAGGWSPLHF
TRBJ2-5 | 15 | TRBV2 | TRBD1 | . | TGTGCCAGCAGAGTCTCCGGGACAGGGGGGGAGACCCAGTACTTC | CASRVSGTGGETQYF
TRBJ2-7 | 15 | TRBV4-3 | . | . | TGCGCCAGCAGCCAAGATTCCGCCCCGGGCTACGAGCAGTACTTC | CASSQDSAPGYEQYF
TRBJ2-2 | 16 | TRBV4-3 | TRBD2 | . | TGCGCCAGCAGCCAAGATATGAGCGGGAGTTTCGGGGAGCTGTTTTTT | CASSQDMSGSFGELFF
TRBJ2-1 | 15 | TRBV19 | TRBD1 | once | TGTGCCAGTAGTACCACAGGGGCGCGCGACAATGAGCAGTTCTTC | CASSTTGARDNEQFF